Only a few counts were recorded for the clone carrying this T cell receptor (beta chain). The antigen remains unidentified. The V gene lost 5 bases and the J gene lost 6 bases, with 12 bases spanning the gap. Per germline, CDR1 SNHLY and CDR2 FYNNEI. The CDR3 has 13 residues. These data belong to a study of CD8 T cells in ankylosing spondylitis. By quantitative 5'-RACE with molecular barcodes, the TCR beta libraries were made. TCRdb passed the 5' RACE reads through MiXCR, listing each CDR3 protein once. Of almost 400,000 distinct CDR3 sequences listed, approximately 20% are singletons. Notes on the study in general: Reactive arthritis synovial fluid and blood were previously reported to contain some motif variants. Blood of patients with ankylosing spondylitis appeared to be characterized by a TCR beta motif of fewer than 10 highly homologous variants. Reportedly, matched ankylosing spondylitis synovial fluid was significantly enriched for disease-linked clones.

The origin of this receptor is a male donor with ankylosing spondylitis. Source material: blood, either unsorted or a sorted T cell fraction (not recorded which). The chain is built from TRBV2 and TRBJ2-3, with D uncertain. The CDR3 bases are TGTGCCAGCAGTCGACGTCCGGCGGATACGCAGTATTTT. Residues: CASSRRPADTQYF. Looking up the rest from reference TRBV2 and TRBJ2-3 gives the full variable domain: EPEVTQTPSHQVTQMGQEVILRCVPISNHLYFYWYRQILGQKVEFLVSFYNNEISEKSEIFDDQFSVERPDGSNFTLKIRSTKLEDSAMYFCASSRRPADTQYFGPGTRLTVL.